This TCR beta chain was recovered during a study of T cells in Graves' hyperthyroidism and ophthalmopathy. The length of the CDR3 is 14 residues. Trimming left V 5 bases short and J 2 bases short, with 11 bases between. CDR1 is SGHTA, CDR2 FQGNSA, per germline. Study-level results: The model predicted ophthalmopathy a median around 6.5 months before onset. Blood shared most expanded thyroid clonotypes above 0.001.

This clonotype was picked up many times. Its target is unknown. TCR beta CDR3 region amplification was performed from RNA transcripts. Using the HTBI primer set, a first-round RT-PCR was run on the TCR CDR3. From the multiplex PCR reads, TCRdb called clonotypes with MiXCR, one entry per CDR3 protein. The table records 500,000 to 600,000 distinct CDR3 sequences, 35% to 50% of them present only once. The specimen was peripheral blood or thyroid tissue (not recorded which). The TCR sequence derives from an adult woman with Graves' disease, either hyperthyroidism or ophthalmopathy (not recorded which). V is TRBV7-2 and J is TRBJ2-3, with D possibly being TRBD2 (6 bases). The CDR3 DNA reads TGTGCCAGCAGCCGGGGACTTTTCACAGATACGCAGTATTTT. Translated: CASSRGLFTDTQYF.